The 17 T cell receptor beta chains listed next were all sequenced from one sample in a study of PD-L1 blockade in urothelial cancer. Noted time point: pretreatment peripheral blood. TCRdb's table, derived via immunoSEQ multiplex PCR, lists solely in-frame clones and lacks some. The data hold some 80,000 clones, with around 81% observed a single time. Material: PBMCs, obtained around atezolizumab (anti-PD-L1) treatment. These receptors were obtained from a man aged 35 to 55 with urothelial cancer.

The chain links TRBV19 to TRBJ1-5; perhaps TRBD1 as D (5 bases). Between the trimmed V and J ends, which lost 3 bases and 5 bases, there was a span of 17 bases. The CDR3 spans 16 residues. The germline CDR1 and CDR2 sequences are LNHDA and SQIVND (reference sequence). CDR3 protein: CASSIGRGGRDQPQHF. CDR3 DNA: TGTGCCAGTAGTATCGGGCGGGGGGGAAGAGATCAGCCCCAGCATTTT.

This chain connects TRBV4-2 to TRBJ1-5; D not certain. There are 12 residues in the CDR3. The V end lost 5 bases, the J end lost 4 bases, and 6 bases lay between the germline ends. Looked up from germline, CDR1 is LGHNA and CDR2 is YNFKEQ. The CDR3 here is CASSSNNQPQHF. The CDR3 coding sequence is TGTGCCAGCAGCTCTAATAATCAGCCCCAGCATTTT.

The table lists this clone with a few counts. The chain recombines TRBV29-1 with TRBJ1-1; the D is unclear. Looked up from germline, CDR1 is SQVTM and CDR2 is ANQGSEA. The length of the CDR3 is 12 residues. Between the trimmed V and J ends, which lost 6 bases and 0 bases, there was a span of 8 bases. Here the CDR3 reads CSVITVNTEAFF. The CDR3 DNA reads as TGCAGCGTGATAACGGTGAACACTGAAGCTTTCTTT.

This clone was observed a handful of times. The J gene is TRBJ2-4, the V gene TRBV7-9; maybe TRBD1 (6 bases). Trimming removed 6 bases from V and 3 bases from J, with 21 bases in between. CDR1 SEHNR and CDR2 FQNEAQ come from the germline V gene (reference sequence). The CDR3 runs 17 residues. The CDR3, as DNA: TGTGCCAGCAGGCAAACAGGGTTGTCCGGAGACAAAAACATTCAGTACTTC. Translating it yields CASRQTGLSGDKNIQYF.

The V and J genes are TRBV16 and TRBJ1-1; 7 bases map to TRBD1. Germline-derived CDR1 and CDR2 are KGHSY and FQNENV. Trimming took 3 bases from V and 0 from J; bases not matched to a gene: 4. This CDR3 contains 15 residues. CDR3 nucleotides: TGTGCCAGCAGCCACCAAACAGGGGTGAACACTGAAGCTTTCTTT. Protein: CASSHQTGVNTEAFF.

The chain has TRBV4-1 and TRBJ1-1; D gene unclear. Trimming shortened V by 1 base and J by 3 bases, and 18 bases separated the two germline ends. The CDR3 is 17 residues long. The germline gives CDR1 MGHRA, CDR2 YSYEKL. DNA for the CDR3: TGCGCCAGCAGCCAAGTGGGCAGTCGACGTCAGGACACTGAAGCTTTCTTT. Encoded protein: CASSQVGSRRQDTEAFF.

This chain uses TRBV5-1 with TRBJ1-3, with a possible D match to TRBD1 (6 bases). This CDR3 is 16 amino acids long. Trimming pared 4 bases from V and 0 bases from J, leaving 14 bases between. From germline, CDR1 is SGHRS and CDR2 YFSETQ. For the CDR3, the DNA is TGCGCCAGCAGCACCGGGGGGGGCGCCTCTGGAAACACCATATATTTT. Protein: CASSTGGGASGNTIYF.

This clone was counted between two and nine times. V and J are TRBV4-1 and TRBJ2-1; possible D gene TRBD2, 5 bases. CDR3 length equals 12 residues. The V end lost 5 bases, the J end lost 8 bases, and 10 bases lay between the germline ends. The V gene's germline CDR1 is MGHRA and CDR2 YSYEKL. The CDR3 DNA sequence: TGCGCCAGCAGCGAGATCGGGGATGAGCAGTTCTTC. This translates into CASSEIGDEQFF.

This clone was seen more than once but under ten times. The gene calls are TRBV7-6 and TRBJ2-1, with 8 nucleotides matching TRBD1. CDR3 length: 14 residues. CDR1 is SGHVS, CDR2 FNYEAQ, per germline. V lost 5 bases and J lost 12; bases outside the gene matches: 12. The CDR3 nucleotides read TGTGCCAGCAGCCCCCCCGGGACAGGTAGCGGGCAGTTCTTC. This codes for CASSPPGTGSGQFF.

The chain combines TRBV19 with TRBJ2-1; 10 bases are shared with TRBD1. This CDR3 has 15 amino acids. The germline V gene encodes CDR1 LNHDA and CDR2 SQIVND (reference sequence). V lost 3 bases, J lost 2 bases, and 1 base stayed unmatched. The CDR3 here is CASSIGTGAYNEQFF. Here the CDR3 DNA reads TGTGCCAGTAGTATCGGGACAGGGGCCTACAATGAGCAGTTCTTC. Using reference TRBV19 and TRBJ2-1 for the parts outside the CDR3, the full variable domain is DGGITQSPKYLFRKEGQNVTLSCEQNLNHDAMYWYRQDPGQGLRLIYYSQIVNDFQKGDIAEGYSVSREKKESFPLTVTSAQKNPTAFYLCASSIGTGAYNEQFFGPGTRLTVL.

The chain carries TRBV7-9 and TRBJ2-7; 7 bases fit TRBD2. The V segment lost 5 bases and the J segment 4 bases; nucleotides outside the gene matches: 5. Looked up from germline, CDR1 is SEHNR and CDR2 is FQNEAQ (reference sequence). The CDR3 loop spans 13 amino acids. As DNA, the CDR3 is TGTGCCAGCAGCCCGGTGGGGGGGTACGAGCAGTACTTC. The encoded protein is CASSPVGGYEQYF.

The V and J genes are TRBV11-2 and TRBJ2-2; maybe TRBD2 (6 bases). V shed 1 base and J shed 2 bases, with 14 bases lying between them. This CDR3 has 17 amino acids. Germline V lookup: CDR1 SGHAT, CDR2 FQNNGV. CDR3: CASSLAGTFLNTGELFF. CDR3 in DNA: TGTGCCAGCAGCTTAGCTGGGACTTTCCTTAACACCGGGGAGCTGTTTTTT.

This clone has just a few counts. The rearrangement uses TRBV11-2 and TRBJ1-3; 7 bases line up with TRBD1. CDR1 and CDR2 from the germline V gene are SGHAT and FQNNGV. J lost 7 bases, V lost 5 bases, and 8 bases had no gene match. The CDR3 consists of 14 residues. CDR3 coding DNA: TGTGCCAGCAGCGGGAAGGGGGCGGAGAACACCATATATTTT. This translates into CASSGKGAENTIYF. Supplemented by reference TRBV11-2 and TRBJ1-3, the full variable domain reads EAGVAQSPRYKIIEKRQSVAFWCNPISGHATLYWYQQILGQGPKLLIQFQNNGVVDDSQLPKDRFSAERLKGVDSTLKIQPAKLEDSAVYLCASSGKGAENTIYFGEGSWLTVV.

The gene calls are TRBV4-1 and TRBJ2-3, with 8 nucleotides matching TRBD2. Germline trimming cut 0 bases from V and 6 bases from J; bases unmatched to any gene: 8. The CDR3 has 16 amino acids. CDR1 is MGHRA, CDR2 YSYEKL, per germline. Here the CDR3 DNA reads TGCGCCAGCAGCCAAGATTTGGCGGGAGGAAGGGATACGCAGTATTTT. Encoded protein: CASSQDLAGGRDTQYF.

The V call is TRBV4-2, the J call TRBJ2-3; 14 nucleotides agree with TRBD2. The CDR3 is made up of 16 amino acids. Germline V gene sequence: CDR1 LGHNA, CDR2 YNFKEQ. With 5 bases clipped from V and 4 bases from J, the junction kept 5 bases outside the gene matches. The CDR3 is CASSSRLAGGADTQYF. DNA of the CDR3: TGTGCCAGCAGCTCGCGACTAGCGGGAGGGGCAGATACGCAGTATTTT.

The chain couples TRBV6-1 to TRBJ1-5; weak D call: TRBD1 (5 bases). CDR1 and CDR2 from the germline V gene are MNHNS and SASEGT. The CDR3 has 13 amino acids. V gave up 5 bases and J gave up 4 bases, with 9 bases separating them. DNA of the CDR3: TGTGCCAGCAGTCCGACAGAGAATCAGCCCCAGCATTTT. It encodes CASSPTENQPQHF.

The J gene is TRBJ2-3, the V gene TRBV9; TRBD2 aligns across 8 bases. The V gene end was trimmed by 0 bases and the J gene end by 1 base; junction bases not matched to a gene: 4. This CDR3 contains 16 residues. Germline CDR1 reads SGDLS; CDR2 reads YYNGEE. CDR3 DNA sequence: TGTGCCAGCAGCGTAGCTACTAGCGGTCGCACAGATACGCAGTATTTT. Translating it yields CASSVATSGRTDTQYF.